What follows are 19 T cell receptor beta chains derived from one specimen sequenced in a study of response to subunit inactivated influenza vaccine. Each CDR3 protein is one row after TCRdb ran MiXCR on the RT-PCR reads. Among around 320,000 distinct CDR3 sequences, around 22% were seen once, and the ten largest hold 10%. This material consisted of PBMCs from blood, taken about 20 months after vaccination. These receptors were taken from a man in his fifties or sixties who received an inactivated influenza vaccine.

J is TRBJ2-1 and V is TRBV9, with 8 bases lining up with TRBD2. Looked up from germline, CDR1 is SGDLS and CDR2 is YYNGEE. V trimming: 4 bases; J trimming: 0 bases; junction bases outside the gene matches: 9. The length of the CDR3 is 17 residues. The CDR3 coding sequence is TGTGCCAGCAGCACCACTAGCGGACCCTACTCCTACAATGAGCAGTTCTTC. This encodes CASSTTSGPYSYNEQFF.

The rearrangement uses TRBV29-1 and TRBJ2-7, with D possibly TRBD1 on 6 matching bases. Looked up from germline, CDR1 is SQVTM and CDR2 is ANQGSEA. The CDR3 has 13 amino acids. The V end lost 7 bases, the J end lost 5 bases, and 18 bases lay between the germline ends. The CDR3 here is CSARTGQGNEQYF. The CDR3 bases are TGCAGCGCCCGGACCGGTCAGGGGAACGAGCAGTACTTC.

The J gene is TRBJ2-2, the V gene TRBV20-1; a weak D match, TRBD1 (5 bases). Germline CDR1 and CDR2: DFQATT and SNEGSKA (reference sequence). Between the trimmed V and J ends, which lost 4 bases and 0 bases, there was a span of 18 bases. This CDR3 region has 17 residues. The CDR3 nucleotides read TGCAGTGCTACTCACCACAGGTTAAGCGCGAACACCGGGGAGCTGTTTTTT. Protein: CSATHHRLSANTGELFF.

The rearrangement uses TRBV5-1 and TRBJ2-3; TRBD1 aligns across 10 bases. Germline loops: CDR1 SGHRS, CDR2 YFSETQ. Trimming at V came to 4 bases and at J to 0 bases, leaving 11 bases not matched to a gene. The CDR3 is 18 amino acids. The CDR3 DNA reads TGCGCCAGCAGCCGACAGGGGGCACACCTCTCTAGCACAGATACGCAGTATTTT. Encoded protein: CASSRQGAHLSSTDTQYF.

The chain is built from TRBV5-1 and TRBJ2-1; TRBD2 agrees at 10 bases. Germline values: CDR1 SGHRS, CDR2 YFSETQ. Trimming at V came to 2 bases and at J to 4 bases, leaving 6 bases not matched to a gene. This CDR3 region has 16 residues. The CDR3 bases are TGCGCCAGCAGCTTTGAACTAGCGGGGACTTACAATGAGCAGTTCTTC. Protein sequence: CASSFELAGTYNEQFF.

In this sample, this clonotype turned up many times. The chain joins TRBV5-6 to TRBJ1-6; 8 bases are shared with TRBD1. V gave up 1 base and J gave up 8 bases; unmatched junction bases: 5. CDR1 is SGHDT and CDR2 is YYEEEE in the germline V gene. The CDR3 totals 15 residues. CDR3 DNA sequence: TGTGCCAGCAGCTTGTCAGGGGGCTACCATTCACCCCTCCACTTT. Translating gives CASSLSGGYHSPLHF.

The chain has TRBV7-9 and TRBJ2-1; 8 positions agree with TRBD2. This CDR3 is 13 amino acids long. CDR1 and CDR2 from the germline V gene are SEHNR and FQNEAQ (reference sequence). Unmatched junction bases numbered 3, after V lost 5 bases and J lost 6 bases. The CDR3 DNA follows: TGTGCCAGCAGCGAGGGGACTAGCAATGAGCAGTTCTTC. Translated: CASSEGTSNEQFF.

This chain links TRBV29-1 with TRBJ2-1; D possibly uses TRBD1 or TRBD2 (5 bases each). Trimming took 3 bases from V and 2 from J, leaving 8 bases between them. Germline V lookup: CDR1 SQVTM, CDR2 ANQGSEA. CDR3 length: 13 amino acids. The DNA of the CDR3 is TGCAGCGTTGACAGGGACCCCTACAATGAGCAGTTCTTC. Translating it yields CSVDRDPYNEQFF.

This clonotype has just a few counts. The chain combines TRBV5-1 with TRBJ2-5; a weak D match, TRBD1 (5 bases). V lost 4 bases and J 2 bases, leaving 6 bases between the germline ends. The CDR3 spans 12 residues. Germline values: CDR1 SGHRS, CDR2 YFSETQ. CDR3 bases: TGCGCCAGCAGCCGACAGCAAGAGACCCAGTACTTC. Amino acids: CASSRQQETQYF.

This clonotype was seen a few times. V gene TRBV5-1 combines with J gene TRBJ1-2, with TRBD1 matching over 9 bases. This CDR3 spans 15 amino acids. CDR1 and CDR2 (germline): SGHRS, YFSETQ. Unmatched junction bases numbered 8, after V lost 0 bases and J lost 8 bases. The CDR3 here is CASSLGGRDRVGYTF. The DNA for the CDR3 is TGCGCCAGCAGCTTGGGGGGCCGGGACAGGGTCGGCTACACCTTC.

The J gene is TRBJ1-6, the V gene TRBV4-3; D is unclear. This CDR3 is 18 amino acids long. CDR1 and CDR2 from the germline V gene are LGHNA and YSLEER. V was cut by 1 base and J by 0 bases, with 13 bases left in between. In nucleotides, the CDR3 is TGCGCCAGCAGCCAAGGAATAGACCTCAGCTCCTATAATTCACCCCTCCACTTT. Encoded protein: CASSQGIDLSSYNSPLHF.

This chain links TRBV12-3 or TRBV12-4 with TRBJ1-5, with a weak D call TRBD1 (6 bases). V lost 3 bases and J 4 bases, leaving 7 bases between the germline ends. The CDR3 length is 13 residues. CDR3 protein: CASSFDRNQPQHF. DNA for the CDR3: TGTGCCAGCAGTTTCGACAGGAATCAGCCCCAGCATTTT.

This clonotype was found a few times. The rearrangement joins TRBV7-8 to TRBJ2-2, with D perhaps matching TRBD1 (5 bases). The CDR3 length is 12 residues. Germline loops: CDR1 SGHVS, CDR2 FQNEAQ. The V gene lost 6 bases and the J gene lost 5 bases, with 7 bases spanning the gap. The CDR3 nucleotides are TGTGCCAGCAGTACAGGAACCGGGGAGCTGTTTTTT. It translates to CASSTGTGELFF.

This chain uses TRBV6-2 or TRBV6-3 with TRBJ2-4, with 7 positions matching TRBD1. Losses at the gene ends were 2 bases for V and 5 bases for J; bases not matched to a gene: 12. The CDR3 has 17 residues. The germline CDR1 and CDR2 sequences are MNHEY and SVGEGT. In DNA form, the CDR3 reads TGTGCCAGCAGTTACCCGACTACCGGGACAGCACAAAACATTCAGTACTTC. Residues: CASSYPTTGTAQNIQYF.

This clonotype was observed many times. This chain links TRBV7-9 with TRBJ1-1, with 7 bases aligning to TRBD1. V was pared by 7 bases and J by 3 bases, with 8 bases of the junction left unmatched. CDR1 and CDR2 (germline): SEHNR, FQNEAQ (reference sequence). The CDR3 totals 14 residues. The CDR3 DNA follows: TGTGCCAGCACCTTTACCAGGGGGGACACTGAAGCTTTCTTT. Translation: CASTFTRGDTEAFF. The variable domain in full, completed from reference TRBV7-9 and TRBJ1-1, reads DTGVSQNPRHKITKRGQNVTFRCDPISEHNRLYWYRQTLGQGPEFLTYFQNEAQLEKSRLLSDRFSAERPKGSFSTLEIQRTEQGDSAMYLCASTFTRGDTEAFFGQGTRLTVV.

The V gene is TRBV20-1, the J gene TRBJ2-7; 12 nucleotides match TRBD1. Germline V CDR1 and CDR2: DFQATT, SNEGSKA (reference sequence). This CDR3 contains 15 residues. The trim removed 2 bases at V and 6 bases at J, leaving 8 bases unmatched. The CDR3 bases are TGCAGTGCTAGACCCTCCGGGACAGGGGGCTCCGAGCAGTACTTC. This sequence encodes CSARPSGTGGSEQYF.

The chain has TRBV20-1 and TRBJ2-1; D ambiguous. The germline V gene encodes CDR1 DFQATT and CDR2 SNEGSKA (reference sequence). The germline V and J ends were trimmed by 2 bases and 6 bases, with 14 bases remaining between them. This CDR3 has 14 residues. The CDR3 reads CSARSTLALNEQFF. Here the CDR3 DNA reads TGCAGTGCTAGATCGACATTGGCCCTCAATGAGCAGTTCTTC.

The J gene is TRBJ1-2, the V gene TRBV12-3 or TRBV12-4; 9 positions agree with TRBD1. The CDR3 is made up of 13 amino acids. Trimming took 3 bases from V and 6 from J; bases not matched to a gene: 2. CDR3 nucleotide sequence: TGTGCCAGCAGTTTGAGGGACAGGGATGGCTACACCTTC. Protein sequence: CASSLRDRDGYTF.

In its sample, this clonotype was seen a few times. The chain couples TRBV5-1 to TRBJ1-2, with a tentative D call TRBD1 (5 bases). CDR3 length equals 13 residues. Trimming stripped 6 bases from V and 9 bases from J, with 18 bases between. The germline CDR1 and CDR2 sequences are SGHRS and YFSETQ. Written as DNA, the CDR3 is TGCGCCAGCAAAACCGGGACCCTCTCGAGCTACACCTTC. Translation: CASKTGTLSSYTF.